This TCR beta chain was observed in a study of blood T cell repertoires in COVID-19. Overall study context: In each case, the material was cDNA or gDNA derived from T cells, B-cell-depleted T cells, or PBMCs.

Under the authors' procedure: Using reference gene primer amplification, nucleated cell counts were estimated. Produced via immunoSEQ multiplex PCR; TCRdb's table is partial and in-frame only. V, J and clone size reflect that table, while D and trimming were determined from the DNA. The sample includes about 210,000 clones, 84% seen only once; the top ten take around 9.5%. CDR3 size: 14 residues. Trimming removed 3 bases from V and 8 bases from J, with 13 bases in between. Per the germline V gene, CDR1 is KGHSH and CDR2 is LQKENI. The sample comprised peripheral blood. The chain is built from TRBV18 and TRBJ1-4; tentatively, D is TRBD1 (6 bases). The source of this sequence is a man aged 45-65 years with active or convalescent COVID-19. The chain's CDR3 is CASSPTGVEEKLFF. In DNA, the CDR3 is TGTGCCAGCTCACCGACAGGAGTGGAGGAAAAACTGTTTTTT.